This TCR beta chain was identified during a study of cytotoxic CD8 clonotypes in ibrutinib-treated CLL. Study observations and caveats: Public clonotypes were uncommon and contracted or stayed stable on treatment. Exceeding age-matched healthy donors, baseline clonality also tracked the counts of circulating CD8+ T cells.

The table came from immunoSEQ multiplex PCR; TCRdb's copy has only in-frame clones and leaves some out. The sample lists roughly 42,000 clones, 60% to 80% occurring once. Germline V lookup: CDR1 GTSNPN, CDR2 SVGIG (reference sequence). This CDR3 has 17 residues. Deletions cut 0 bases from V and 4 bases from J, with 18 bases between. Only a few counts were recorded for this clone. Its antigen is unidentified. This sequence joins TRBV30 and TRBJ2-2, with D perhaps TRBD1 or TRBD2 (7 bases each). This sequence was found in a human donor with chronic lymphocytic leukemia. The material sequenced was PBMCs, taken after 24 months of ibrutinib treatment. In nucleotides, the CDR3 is TGTGCCTGGAGTGTCCTGGGAGGGACAGAGTCCACCGGGGAGCTGTTTTTT. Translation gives CAWSVLGGTESTGELFF.